This T cell receptor (beta chain) was sequenced for a study of response to subunit inactivated influenza vaccine. From the RT-PCR reads, TCRdb called clonotypes with MiXCR, one entry per CDR3 protein. The sample holds fewer than 700,000 distinct CDR3 sequences; about an eighth are singletons and the top ten take roughly 13%. The germline V and J ends were trimmed by 4 bases and 7 bases, with 11 bases remaining between them. This CDR3 region has 12 residues. This sequence joins TRBV12-3 or TRBV12-4 and TRBJ2-7; no definite D call. This clonotype originated in a man over 45 who received an inactivated influenza vaccine. Material: PBMCs from blood, obtained 35 to 45 days after vaccination. The CDR3: CASSSSPGEQYF. CDR3 coding DNA: TGTGCCAGCAGTTCCTCCCCTGGAGAGCAGTACTTC.